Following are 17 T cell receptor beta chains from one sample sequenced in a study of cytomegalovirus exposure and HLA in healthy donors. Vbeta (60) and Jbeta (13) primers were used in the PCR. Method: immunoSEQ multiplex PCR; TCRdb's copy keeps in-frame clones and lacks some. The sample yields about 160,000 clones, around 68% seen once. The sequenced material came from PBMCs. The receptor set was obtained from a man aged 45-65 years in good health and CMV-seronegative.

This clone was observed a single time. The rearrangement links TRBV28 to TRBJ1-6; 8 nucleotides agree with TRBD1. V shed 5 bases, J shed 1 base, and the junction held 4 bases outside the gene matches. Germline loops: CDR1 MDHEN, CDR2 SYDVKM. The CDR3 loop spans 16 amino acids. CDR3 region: CASSTRQGSYNSPLHF. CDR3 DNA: TGTGCCAGCAGTACCCGACAGGGGTCCTATAATTCACCCCTCCACTTT.

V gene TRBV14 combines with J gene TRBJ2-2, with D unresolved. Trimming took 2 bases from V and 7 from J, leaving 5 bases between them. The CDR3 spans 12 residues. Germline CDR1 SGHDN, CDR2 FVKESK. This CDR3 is CASSQHFGELFF. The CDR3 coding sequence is TGTGCCAGCAGCCAACATTTCGGGGAGCTGTTTTTT.

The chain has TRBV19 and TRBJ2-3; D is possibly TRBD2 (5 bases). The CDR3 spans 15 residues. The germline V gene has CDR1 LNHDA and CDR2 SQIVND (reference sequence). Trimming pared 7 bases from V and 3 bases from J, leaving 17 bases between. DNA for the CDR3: TGTGCCAGTACGACCGGGGATAGGTGGACAGATACGCAGTATTTT. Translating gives CASTTGDRWTDTQYF. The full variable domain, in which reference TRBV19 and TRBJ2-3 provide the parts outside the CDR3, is DGGITQSPKYLFRKEGQNVTLSCEQNLNHDAMYWYRQDPGQGLRLIYYSQIVNDFQKGDIAEGYSVSREKKESFPLTVTSAQKNPTAFYLCASTTGDRWTDTQYFGPGTRLTVL.

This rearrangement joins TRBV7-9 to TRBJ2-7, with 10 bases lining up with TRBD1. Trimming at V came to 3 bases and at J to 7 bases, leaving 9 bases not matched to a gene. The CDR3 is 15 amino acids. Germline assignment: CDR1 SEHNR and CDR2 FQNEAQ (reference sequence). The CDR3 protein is CASSLGQGPEGEQYF. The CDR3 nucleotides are TGTGCCAGCAGCTTGGGACAGGGGCCCGAGGGGGAGCAGTACTTC.

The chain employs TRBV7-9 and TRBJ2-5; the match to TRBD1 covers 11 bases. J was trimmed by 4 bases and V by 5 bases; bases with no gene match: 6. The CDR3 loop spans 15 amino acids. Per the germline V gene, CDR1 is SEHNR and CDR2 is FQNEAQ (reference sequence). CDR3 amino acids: CASSRGQGEAETQYF. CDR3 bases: TGTGCCAGCAGCCGGGGACAGGGGGAGGCAGAGACCCAGTACTTC. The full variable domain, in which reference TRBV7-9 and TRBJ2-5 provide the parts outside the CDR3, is DTGVSQNPRHKITKRGQNVTFRCDPISEHNRLYWYRQTLGQGPEFLTYFQNEAQLEKSRLLSDRFSAERPKGSFSTLEIQRTEQGDSAMYLCASSRGQGEAETQYFGPGTRLLVL.

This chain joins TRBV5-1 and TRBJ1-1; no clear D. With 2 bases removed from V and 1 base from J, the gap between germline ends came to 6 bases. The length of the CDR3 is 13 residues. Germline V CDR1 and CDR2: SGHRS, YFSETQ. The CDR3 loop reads CASSFKQNTEAFF. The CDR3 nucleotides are TGCGCCAGCAGCTTTAAACAGAACACTGAAGCTTTCTTT.

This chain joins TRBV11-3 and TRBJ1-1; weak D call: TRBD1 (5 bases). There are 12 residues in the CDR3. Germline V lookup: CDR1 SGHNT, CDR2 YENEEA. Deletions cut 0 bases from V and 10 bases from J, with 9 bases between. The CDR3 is CASSLERGRAFF. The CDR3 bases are TGTGCCAGCAGCTTAGAAAGGGGTAGAGCTTTCTTT.

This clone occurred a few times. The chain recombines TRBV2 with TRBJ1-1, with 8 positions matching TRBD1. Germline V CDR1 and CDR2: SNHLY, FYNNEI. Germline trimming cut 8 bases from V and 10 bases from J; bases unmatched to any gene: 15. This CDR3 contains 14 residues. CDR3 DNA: TGTGCCAGCGGTCGACAGGGGACGCCGGGGGTAGCTTTCTTT. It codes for CASGRQGTPGVAFF.

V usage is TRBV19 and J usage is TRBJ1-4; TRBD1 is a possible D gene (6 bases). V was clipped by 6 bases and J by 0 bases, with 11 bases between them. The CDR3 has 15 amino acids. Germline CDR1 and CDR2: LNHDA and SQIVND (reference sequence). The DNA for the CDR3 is TGTGCCAGTAGGCCGGGACAAGCAACTAATGAAAAACTGTTTTTT. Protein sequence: CASRPGQATNEKLFF.

CDR3 region: CASSTLQGAREKLFF. The CDR3 region has the DNA TGCGCCAGCAGTACTCTGCAGGGGGCCCGGGAAAAACTGTTTTTT. The J gene is TRBJ1-4, the V gene TRBV5-1, with 8 bases lining up with TRBD1. The CDR3 totals 15 residues. Germline loops: CDR1 SGHRS, CDR2 YFSETQ. J lost 8 bases, V lost 5 bases, and 11 bases had no gene match.

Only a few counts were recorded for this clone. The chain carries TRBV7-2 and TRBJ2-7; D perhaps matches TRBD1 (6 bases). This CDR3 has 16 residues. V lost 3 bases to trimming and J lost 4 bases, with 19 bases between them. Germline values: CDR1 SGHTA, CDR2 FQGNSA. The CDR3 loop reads CASSLMGALNPYEQYF. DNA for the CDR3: TGTGCCAGCAGCTTGATGGGGGCTTTGAATCCTTACGAGCAGTACTTC.

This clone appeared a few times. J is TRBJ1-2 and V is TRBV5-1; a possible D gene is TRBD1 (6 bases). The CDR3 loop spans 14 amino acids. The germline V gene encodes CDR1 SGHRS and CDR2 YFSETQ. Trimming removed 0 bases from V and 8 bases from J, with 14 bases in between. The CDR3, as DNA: TGCGCCAGCAGCTTGGACAGGGCCCTTGGAGGCTACACCTTC. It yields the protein CASSLDRALGGYTF.

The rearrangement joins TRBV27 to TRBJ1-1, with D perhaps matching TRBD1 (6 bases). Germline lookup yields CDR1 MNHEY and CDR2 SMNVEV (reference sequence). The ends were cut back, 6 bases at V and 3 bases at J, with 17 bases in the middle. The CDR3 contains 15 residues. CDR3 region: CASSPAGGRYTEAFF. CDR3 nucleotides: TGTGCCAGCAGCCCCGCGGGGGGGCGGTACACTGAAGCTTTCTTT.

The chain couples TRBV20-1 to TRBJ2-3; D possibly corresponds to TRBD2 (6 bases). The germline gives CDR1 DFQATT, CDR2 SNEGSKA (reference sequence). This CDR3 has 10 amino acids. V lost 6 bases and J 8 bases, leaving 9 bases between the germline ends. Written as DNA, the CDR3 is TGCAGTGCCGCGGGGAGTACGCAGTATTTT. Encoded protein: CSAAGSTQYF.

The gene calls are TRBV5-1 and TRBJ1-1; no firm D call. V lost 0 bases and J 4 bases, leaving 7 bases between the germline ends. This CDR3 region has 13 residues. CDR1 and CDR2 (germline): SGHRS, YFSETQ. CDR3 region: CASSLGGSTEAFF. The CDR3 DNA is TGCGCCAGCAGCTTGGGCGGGTCCACTGAAGCTTTCTTT.

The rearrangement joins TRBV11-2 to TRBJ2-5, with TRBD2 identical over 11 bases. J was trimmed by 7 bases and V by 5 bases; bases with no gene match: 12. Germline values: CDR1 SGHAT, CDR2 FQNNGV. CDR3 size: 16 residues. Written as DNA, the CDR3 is TGTGCCAGCAGCCCCAAAATAGCGGGGGGGCTGGTGACCCAGTACTTC. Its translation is CASSPKIAGGLVTQYF.

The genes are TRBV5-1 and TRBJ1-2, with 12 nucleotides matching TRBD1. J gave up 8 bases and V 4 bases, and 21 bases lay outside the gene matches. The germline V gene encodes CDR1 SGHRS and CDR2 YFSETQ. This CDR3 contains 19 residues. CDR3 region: CASSPGTNGDRGLFEGYTF. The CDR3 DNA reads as TGCGCCAGCAGCCCCGGGACCAATGGGGACAGGGGGCTGTTCGAAGGCTACACCTTC.